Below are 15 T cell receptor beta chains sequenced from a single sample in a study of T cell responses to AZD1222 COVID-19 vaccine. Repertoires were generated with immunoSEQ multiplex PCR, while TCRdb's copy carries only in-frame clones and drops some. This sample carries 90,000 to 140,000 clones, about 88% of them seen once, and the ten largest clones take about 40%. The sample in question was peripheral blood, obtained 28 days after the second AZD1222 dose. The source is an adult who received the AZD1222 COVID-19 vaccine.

This chain's CDR3 is CASSEGVQGNTIYF. Here the CDR3 DNA reads TGTGCCAGCAGTGAAGGGGTACAGGGAAACACCATATATTTT. V usage is TRBV6-1 and J usage is TRBJ1-3; D gene unclear. Per the germline V gene, CDR1 is MNHNS and CDR2 is SASEGT. This CDR3 is built from 14 residues. V was trimmed by 1 base and J by 4 bases, leaving 8 bases between them.

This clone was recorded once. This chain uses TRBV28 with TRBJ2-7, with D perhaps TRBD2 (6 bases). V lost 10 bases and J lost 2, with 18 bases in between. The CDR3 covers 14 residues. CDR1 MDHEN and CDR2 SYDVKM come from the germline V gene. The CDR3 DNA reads TGTGCCACCAGGGTAGGCGGGACCCCCTACGAGCAGTACTTC. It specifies CATRVGGTPYEQYF. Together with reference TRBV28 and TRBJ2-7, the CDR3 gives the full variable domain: DVKVTQSSRYLVKRTGEKVFLECVQDMDHENMFWYRQDPGLGLRLIYFSYDVKMKEKGDIPEGYSVSREKKERFSLILESASTNQTSMYLCATRVGGTPYEQYFGPGTRLTVT.

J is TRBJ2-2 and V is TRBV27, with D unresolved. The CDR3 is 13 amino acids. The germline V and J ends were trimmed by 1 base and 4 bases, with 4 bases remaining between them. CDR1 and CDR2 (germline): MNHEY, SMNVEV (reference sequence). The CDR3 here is CASSLFATGELFF. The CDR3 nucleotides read TGTGCCAGCAGTTTATTTGCCACCGGGGAGCTGTTTTTT.

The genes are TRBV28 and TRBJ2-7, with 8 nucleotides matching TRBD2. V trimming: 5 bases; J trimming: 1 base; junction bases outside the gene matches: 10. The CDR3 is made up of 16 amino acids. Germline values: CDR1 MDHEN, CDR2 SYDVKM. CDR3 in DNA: TGTGCCAGCAGTAAGCACGGGACTAGTCCTTCCTACGAGCAGTACTTC. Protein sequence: CASSKHGTSPSYEQYF.

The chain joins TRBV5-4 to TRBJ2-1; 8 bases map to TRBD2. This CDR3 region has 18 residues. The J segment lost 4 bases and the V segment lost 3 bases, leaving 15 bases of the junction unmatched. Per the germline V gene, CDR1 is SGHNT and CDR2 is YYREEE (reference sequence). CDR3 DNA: TGTGCCAGCAGCTCCCGTAAACTAAGCGGGAGTGGGTACAATGAGCAGTTCTTC. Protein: CASSSRKLSGSGYNEQFF.

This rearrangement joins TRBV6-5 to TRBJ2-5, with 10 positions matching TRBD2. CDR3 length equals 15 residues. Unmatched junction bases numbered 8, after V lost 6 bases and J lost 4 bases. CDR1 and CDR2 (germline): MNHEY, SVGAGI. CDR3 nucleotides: TGTGCCAGCAGGGGAGCTAGCGGGAGAGGAGAGACCCAGTACTTC. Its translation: CASRGASGRGETQYF.

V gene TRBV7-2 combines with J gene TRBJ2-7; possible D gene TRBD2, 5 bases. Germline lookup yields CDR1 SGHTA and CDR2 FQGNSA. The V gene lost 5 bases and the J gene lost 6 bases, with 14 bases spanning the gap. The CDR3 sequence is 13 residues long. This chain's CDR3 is CASSPHEGGEQYF. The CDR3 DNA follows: TGTGCCAGCAGCCCCCACGAGGGCGGCGAGCAGTACTTC. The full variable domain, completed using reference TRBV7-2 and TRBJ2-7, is GAGVSQSPSNKVTEKGKDVELRCDPISGHTALYWYRQSLGQGLEFLIYFQGNSAPDKSGLPSDRFSAERTGGSVSTLTIQRTQQEDSAVYLCASSPHEGGEQYFGPGTRLTVT.

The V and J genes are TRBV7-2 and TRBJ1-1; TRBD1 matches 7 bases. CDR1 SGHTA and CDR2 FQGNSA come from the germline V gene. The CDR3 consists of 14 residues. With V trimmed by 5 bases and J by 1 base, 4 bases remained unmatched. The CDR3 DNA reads TGTGCCAGCAGCGGGCGACAGGGGAACACTGAAGCTTTCTTT. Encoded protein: CASSGRQGNTEAFF. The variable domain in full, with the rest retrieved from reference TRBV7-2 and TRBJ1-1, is GAGVSQSPSNKVTEKGKDVELRCDPISGHTALYWYRQSLGQGLEFLIYFQGNSAPDKSGLPSDRFSAERTGGSVSTLTIQRTQQEDSAVYLCASSGRQGNTEAFFGQGTRLTVV.

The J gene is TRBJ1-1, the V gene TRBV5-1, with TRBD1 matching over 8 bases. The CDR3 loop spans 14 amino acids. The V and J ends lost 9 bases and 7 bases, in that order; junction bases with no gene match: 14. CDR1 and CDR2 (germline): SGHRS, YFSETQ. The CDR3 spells CATTETGTGGEAFF. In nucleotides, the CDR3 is TGCGCCACCACTGAGACCGGGACAGGCGGTGAAGCTTTCTTT.

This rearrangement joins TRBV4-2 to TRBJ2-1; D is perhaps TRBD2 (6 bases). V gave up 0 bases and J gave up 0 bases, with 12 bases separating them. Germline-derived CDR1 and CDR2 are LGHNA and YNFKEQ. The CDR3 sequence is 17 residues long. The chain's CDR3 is CASSQEAGPSSYNEQFF. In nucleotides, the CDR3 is TGTGCCAGCAGCCAAGAGGCGGGACCCAGCTCCTACAATGAGCAGTTCTTC.

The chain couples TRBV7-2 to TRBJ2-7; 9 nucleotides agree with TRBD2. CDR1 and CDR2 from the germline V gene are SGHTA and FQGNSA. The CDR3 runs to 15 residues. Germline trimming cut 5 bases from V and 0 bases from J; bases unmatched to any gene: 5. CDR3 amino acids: CASSPGLASSYEQYF. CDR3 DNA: TGTGCCAGCAGCCCTGGACTAGCGAGCTCCTACGAGCAGTACTTC.

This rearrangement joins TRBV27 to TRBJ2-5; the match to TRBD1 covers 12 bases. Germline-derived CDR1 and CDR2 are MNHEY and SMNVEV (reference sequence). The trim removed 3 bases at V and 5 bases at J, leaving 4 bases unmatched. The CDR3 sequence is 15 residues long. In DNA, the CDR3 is TGTGCCAGCAGTTTGTTGGGACAGGGGGCTGAGACCCAGTACTTC. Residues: CASSLLGQGAETQYF.

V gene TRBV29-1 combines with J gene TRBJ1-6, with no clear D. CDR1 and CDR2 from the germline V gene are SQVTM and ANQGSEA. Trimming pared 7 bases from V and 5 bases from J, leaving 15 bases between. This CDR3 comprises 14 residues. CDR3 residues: CSDRRTRDNSPLHF. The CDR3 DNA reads TGCAGCGACCGACGGACCAGAGATAATTCACCCCTCCACTTT.

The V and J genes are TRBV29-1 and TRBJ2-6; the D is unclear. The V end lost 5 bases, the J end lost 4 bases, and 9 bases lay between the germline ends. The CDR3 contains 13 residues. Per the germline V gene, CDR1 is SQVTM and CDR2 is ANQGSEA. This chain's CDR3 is CSVRVTGANVLTF. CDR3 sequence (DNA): TGCAGCGTTCGGGTAACCGGGGCCAACGTCCTGACTTTC.

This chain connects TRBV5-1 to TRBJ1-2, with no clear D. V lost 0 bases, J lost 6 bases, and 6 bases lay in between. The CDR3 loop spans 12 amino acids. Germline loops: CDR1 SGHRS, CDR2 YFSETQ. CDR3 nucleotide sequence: TGCGCCAGCAGCTTGGACCCAGATGGCTACACCTTC. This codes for CASSLDPDGYTF. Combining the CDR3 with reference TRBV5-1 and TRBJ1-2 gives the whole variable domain KAGVTQTPRYLIKTRGQQVTLSCSPISGHRSVSWYQQTPGQGLQFLFEYFSETQRNKGNFPGRFSGRQFSNSRSEMNVSTLELGDSALYLCASSLDPDGYTFGSGTRLTVV.